The 22 T cell receptor beta chains below come from one sample, sequenced in a study of T cells in Graves' hyperthyroidism and ophthalmopathy (dated by TCRdb to the late 2010s). The library came from multiplex PCR. Instrument used: Illumina HiSeq 2000. The TCR beta CDR3 regions were amplified from RNA transcripts. The first round of RT-PCR for the TCR CDR3 was performed with the HTBI primer set and the Qiagen OneStep RT-PCR kit. TCRdb ran its own pipeline on the public reads, namely fastp trimming at Q25 and MiXCR clone calling, and kept in-frame beta chains. For every CDR3 protein sequence, its rows merge into one entry that carries the most common genes and DNA. The sample records a few hundred thousand distinct CDR3 sequences, 46% of which are singletons. Of the sample, about 45% is held by the ten largest clones. Input material: peripheral blood or thyroid tissue (not recorded which). These receptors all stem from an adult woman with Graves' disease, either hyperthyroidism or ophthalmopathy (not recorded which).

The chain combines TRBV7-8 with TRBJ2-5; 12 positions agree with TRBD1. The CDR3 spans 18 residues. Trimming cost V 1 base and J 5 bases; bases outside gene matches: 11. CDR1 and CDR2 (germline): SGHVS, FQNEAQ. CDR3 coding DNA: TGTGCCAGCAGCTTAGGTCCATTGGGACAGGGGGCGGCGGAGACCCAGTACTTC. Amino acid sequence: CASSLGPLGQGAAETQYF. Looking up the rest from reference TRBV7-8 and TRBJ2-5 gives the full variable domain: GAGVSQSPRYKVAKRGQDVALRCDPISGHVSLFWYQQALGQGPEFLTYFQNEAQLDKSGLPSDRFFAERPEGSVSTLKIQRTQQEDSAVYLCASSLGPLGQGAAETQYFGPGTRLLVL.

The chain links TRBV6-1 to TRBJ1-1; perhaps TRBD1 as D (5 bases). In germline, CDR1 is MNHNS, CDR2 SASEGT. Trimming shortened V by 11 bases and J by 0 bases, and 25 bases separated the two germline ends. The CDR3 length is 17 residues. The CDR3 DNA reads as TGTGCCGCAGCGAACACCGGGGCAAGATCCCTGAACACTGAAGCTTTCTTT. This codes for CAAANTGARSLNTEAFF.

This sequence joins TRBV15 and TRBJ2-3; TRBD1 might be the D (5 bases). The V end lost 3 bases, the J end lost 5 bases, and 12 bases lay between the germline ends. The CDR3 consists of 14 residues. Germline lookup yields CDR1 LNHNV and CDR2 YYDKDF (reference sequence). The CDR3 DNA reads as TGTGCCACCAGCAGGGACATGGGTGTAGATACGCAGTATTTT. It is translated as CATSRDMGVDTQYF. The entire variable domain, with the rest obtained from reference TRBV15 and TRBJ2-3, is as follows: DAMVIQNPRYQVTQFGKPVTLSCSQTLNHNVMYWYQQKSSQAPKLLFHYYDKDFNNEADTPDNFQSRRPNTSFCFLDIRSPGLGDTAMYLCATSRDMGVDTQYFGPGTRLTVL.

This rearrangement joins TRBV10-2 to TRBJ1-5, with D unresolved. The CDR3 consists of 16 residues. Germline CDR1 is WSHSY and CDR2 is SAAADI. V lost 2 bases and J 5 bases, leaving 16 bases between the germline ends. The CDR3 DNA reads as TGCGCCAGCAGTGAGGGATCGGAGGGAACGGATCAGCCCCAGCATTTT. Protein: CASSEGSEGTDQPQHF.

V usage is TRBV29-1 and J usage is TRBJ2-7; D uncertain. The germline gives CDR1 SQVTM, CDR2 ANQGSEA. The CDR3 consists of 9 residues. V lost 4 bases and J lost 7, with 5 bases in between. The CDR3 DNA is TGCAGCGTTGTAGGGGAGCAGTACTTC. This sequence encodes CSVVGEQYF.

This clonotype was counted between two and nine times. The rearrangement uses TRBV25-1 and TRBJ2-5; TRBD1 matches 10 bases. J was trimmed by 5 bases and V by 3 bases; bases with no gene match: 12. Germline assignment: CDR1 MGHDK and CDR2 SYGVNS. The CDR3 has 17 amino acids. The DNA of the CDR3 is TGTGCCAGCAGTGACCCTCGCGACAGGGGGCGGGGGGAGACCCAGTACTTC. Protein product: CASSDPRDRGRGETQYF.

The chain carries TRBV10-3 and TRBJ1-2, with D possibly TRBD1 on 6 matching bases. CDR3 length: 14 amino acids. Trimming removed 2 bases from V and 6 bases from J, with 13 bases in between. Germline CDR1 and CDR2: ENHRY and SYGVKD. CDR3 sequence reads: CAISEVEGVHGYTF. The CDR3 bases are TGTGCCATCAGTGAGGTAGAGGGGGTACATGGCTACACCTTC.

This clonotype was recorded at least ten times. This chain connects TRBV20-1 to TRBJ1-1, with a tentative D call TRBD1 (5 bases). Germline values: CDR1 DFQATT, CDR2 SNEGSKA (reference sequence). The V and J ends lost 5 bases and 0 bases respectively, with 13 bases between them. The CDR3 runs to 14 residues. The CDR3 loop is CSAFKGTVNTEAFF. The DNA for the CDR3 is TGCAGTGCTTTCAAAGGGACGGTGAACACTGAAGCTTTCTTT.

The rearrangement joins TRBV7-2 to TRBJ2-7, with D perhaps TRBD2 (6 bases). CDR3 length equals 15 residues. CDR1 is SGHTA, CDR2 FQGNSA, per germline. The V end was cut by 1 base, the J end by 2 bases, with 12 bases between. CDR3 DNA sequence: TGTGCCAGCAGCTTAGGGTCTAGCGTCCCCTACGAGCAGTACTTC. As protein: CASSLGSSVPYEQYF.

This clonotype was detected once. The V gene is TRBV10-2, the J gene TRBJ2-7; 10 positions agree with TRBD1. Germline assignment: CDR1 WSHSY and CDR2 SAAADI. The length of the CDR3 is 15 residues. V was clipped by 4 bases and J by 1 base; unmatched bases: 4. This CDR3 is CASSAGQGVSYEQYF. The CDR3, as DNA: TGCGCCAGCAGTGCCGGACAGGGGGTATCCTACGAGCAGTACTTC.

The V gene is TRBV7-8, the J gene TRBJ1-2, with D perhaps TRBD1 (5 bases). The germline CDR1 and CDR2 sequences are SGHVS and FQNEAQ. V was cut by 1 base and J by 5 bases, with 14 bases left in between. This CDR3 region has 15 residues. DNA of the CDR3: TGTGCCAGCAGCTTAGGTCAGGGCCCTGGGTATGGCTACACCTTC. It encodes CASSLGQGPGYGYTF.

The chain carries TRBV30 and TRBJ1-1, with 7 bases aligning to TRBD1. The CDR3 is 12 residues long. Losses at the gene ends were 7 bases for V and 7 bases for J; bases not matched to a gene: 9. Per the germline V gene, CDR1 is GTSNPN and CDR2 is SVGIG (reference sequence). CDR3 in DNA: TGTGCCTACGACAGGGCGATGAGTGAAGCTTTCTTT. This gives the protein CAYDRAMSEAFF.

The chain uses TRBV10-2 and TRBJ2-7, with D perhaps matching TRBD1 (6 bases). The CDR3 is made up of 16 amino acids. V was trimmed by 3 bases and J by 2 bases, leaving 17 bases between them. CDR1 WSHSY and CDR2 SAAADI come from the germline V gene. The CDR3 sequence: CASSEGGQFYPYEQYF. DNA of the CDR3: TGCGCCAGCAGTGAAGGCGGACAGTTTTACCCCTACGAGCAGTACTTC.

This clonotype was found many times. The genes are TRBV7-8 and TRBJ2-5; 7 bases fit TRBD1. Trimming at V came to 2 bases and at J to 2 bases, leaving 8 bases not matched to a gene. The CDR3 contains 16 residues. The germline V gene has CDR1 SGHVS and CDR2 FQNEAQ. For the CDR3, the DNA is TGTGCCAGCAGCTTACCACCACCGGGACAGCAAGAGACCCAGTACTTC. As protein: CASSLPPPGQQETQYF.

This clonotype was seen more than once but under ten times. This chain links TRBV7-9 with TRBJ2-7; 8 bases agree with TRBD1. V dropped 5 bases and J dropped 5; count of bases not matched to a gene: 11. The CDR3 extends over 15 amino acids. Germline values: CDR1 SEHNR, CDR2 FQNEAQ (reference sequence). CDR3 nucleotides: TGTGCCAGCAGCCCCGGACAGGGCGCCCCCAACGAGCAGTACTTC. Translation: CASSPGQGAPNEQYF.

The chain carries TRBV2 and TRBJ1-5; a possible D gene is TRBD1 (5 bases). Looked up from germline, CDR1 is SNHLY and CDR2 is FYNNEI. This CDR3 comprises 14 residues. The V end lost 5 bases, the J end lost 7 bases, and 15 bases lay between the germline ends. The CDR3 loop is CASSKRGFGQPQHF. The DNA for the CDR3 is TGTGCCAGCAGTAAGCGGGGGTTCGGGCAGCCCCAGCATTTT. The variable domain in full, with the rest retrieved from reference TRBV2 and TRBJ1-5, is EPEVTQTPSHQVTQMGQEVILRCVPISNHLYFYWYRQILGQKVEFLVSFYNNEISEKSEIFDDQFSVERPDGSNFTLKIRSTKLEDSAMYFCASSKRGFGQPQHFGDGTRLSIL.

This chain links TRBV20-1 with TRBJ1-5, with a possible D match to TRBD1 (6 bases). This CDR3 comprises 13 residues. Germline V gives CDR1 DFQATT, CDR2 SNEGSKA (reference sequence). The V and J ends lost 4 bases and 8 bases respectively, with 15 bases between them. For the CDR3, the DNA is TGCAGTGCTACGGCCGGACAGTCTGAGCCCCAGCATTTT. Residues: CSATAGQSEPQHF.

The V call is TRBV28, the J call TRBJ2-7; D remains unclear. Trimming took off 4 bases at V and 5 bases at J, with 15 bases between the two ends. Germline V gene sequence: CDR1 MDHEN, CDR2 SYDVKM. This CDR3 is 14 amino acids long. CDR3 amino acids: CASSSPGPIHEQYV. DNA for the CDR3: TGTGCCAGCAGTTCTCCCGGACCGATCCACGAGCAGTACGTC.

In this sample, this clonotype turned up many times. This rearrangement joins TRBV7-2 to TRBJ2-7; D possibly corresponds to TRBD2 (5 bases). This CDR3 is 13 amino acids long. The germline CDR1 and CDR2 sequences are SGHTA and FQGNSA. Deletions cut 5 bases from V and 5 bases from J, with 13 bases between. The CDR3 DNA sequence: TGTGCCAGCAGCCTATCTCCGGGGAACGAGCAGTACTTC. Encoded protein: CASSLSPGNEQYF.

This clonotype has at least ten counts. The chain uses TRBV19 and TRBJ2-2; the match to TRBD1 covers 9 bases. The J segment lost 7 bases and the V segment lost 4 bases, leaving 10 bases of the junction unmatched. The CDR3 sequence is 16 residues long. CDR1 is LNHDA, CDR2 SQIVND, per germline (reference sequence). The CDR3 region has the DNA TGTGCCAGTAGTACCCCCCGGACAGGGGAAATCGGGGAGCTGTTTTTT. Translating it yields CASSTPRTGEIGELFF.

The chain carries TRBV4-1 and TRBJ1-3; a possible D gene is TRBD1 (5 bases). In germline, CDR1 is MGHRA, CDR2 YSYEKL. The ends were cut back, 1 base at V and 0 bases at J, with 10 bases in the middle. The CDR3 is made up of 16 amino acids. CDR3 nucleotide sequence: TGCGCCAGCAGCCAAGTGGGACCCAGCTCTGGAAACACCATATATTTT. Translating it yields CASSQVGPSSGNTIYF.

This sequence joins TRBV29-1 and TRBJ1-1; D gene ambiguous. The CDR3 totals 13 residues. CDR1 is SQVTM and CDR2 is ANQGSEA in the germline V gene. V was shortened by 5 bases and J by 4 bases, with 14 bases between the two germline ends. CDR3 bases: TGCAGCGTTACGGGAAAACAAGGCACTGAAGCTTTCTTT. Translation: CSVTGKQGTEAFF.